These 24 T cell receptor beta chains were all obtained from the same sample, sequenced in a study of OX40 agonist ivuxolimab in advanced cancers. Profiled with immunoSEQ multiplex PCR; TCRdb holds only in-frame clones, not every one. This sample has around 19,000 clones, with around three quarters found just once. Source: CD4+ or CD8+ T cells sorted from blood, taken in a trial of the OX40 agonist ivuxolimab. The receptors stem from an adult with an advanced solid tumor such as melanoma, head and neck, liver or kidney cancer.

The chain carries TRBV30 and TRBJ1-5, with no clear D. With 3 bases removed from V and 2 bases from J, the gap between germline ends came to 11 bases. Germline V CDR1 and CDR2: GTSNPN, SVGIG (reference sequence). The CDR3 is 14 residues long. CDR3 amino acids: CAWRVSQGNQPQHF. CDR3 in DNA: TGTGCCTGGAGGGTGTCCCAAGGCAATCAGCCCCAGCATTTT.

Concerning this clone itself: The identical CDR3 is also encoded by other nucleotide sequences in the sample. The genes are TRBV19 and TRBJ2-1; the D is unclear. The germline gives CDR1 LNHDA, CDR2 SQIVND (reference sequence). CDR3 length: 10 residues. Trimming removed 8 bases from V and 7 bases from J, with 6 bases in between. The CDR3 spells CASGNNEQFF. In DNA form, the CDR3 reads TGTGCCAGTGGGAATAATGAGCAGTTCTTC.

This clone turned up a few times. This chain links TRBV12-5 with TRBJ2-2; either TRBD1 or TRBD2 may fit D (6 bases each). Germline CDR1 reads LGHNT; CDR2 reads FRNRAP. V shed 0 bases and J shed 3 bases, with 14 bases lying between them. This CDR3 spans 17 amino acids. The CDR3: CASGLVQGLAHTGELFF. The CDR3 nucleotides read TGTGCTAGTGGTTTGGTACAGGGTCTAGCGCACACCGGGGAGCTGTTTTTT.

The chain carries TRBV29-1 and TRBJ2-2; D possibly corresponds to TRBD2 (6 bases). CDR3 length equals 11 residues. V was pared by 7 bases and J by 5 bases, with 8 bases between. Per the germline V gene, CDR1 is SQVTM and CDR2 is ANQGSEA. CDR3 region: CSAGTTGELFF. CDR3 sequence (DNA): TGCAGCGCAGGGACTACCGGGGAGCTGTTTTTT.

The DNA of the CDR3 is TGCGCCAGCAGCTTGTGGGGCACGGACACTGAAGCTTTCTTT. Its protein is CASSLWGTDTEAFF. The chain links TRBV5-1 to TRBJ1-1, with D perhaps matching TRBD1 (5 bases). CDR3 length: 14 residues. V shed 1 base and J shed 3 bases, with 10 bases lying between them. CDR1 is SGHRS, CDR2 YFSETQ, per germline. Variable domain in full (rest from reference TRBV5-1 and TRBJ1-1): KAGVTQTPRYLIKTRGQQVTLSCSPISGHRSVSWYQQTPGQGLQFLFEYFSETQRNKGNFPGRFSGRQFSNSRSEMNVSTLELGDSALYLCASSLWGTDTEAFFGQGTRLTVV.

Here the CDR3 DNA reads TGTGCCAGCAGACAGACTCACTCTGGAAACACCATATATTTT. Amino acid sequence: CASRQTHSGNTIYF. V and J are TRBV6-1 and TRBJ1-3; D is ambiguous. V dropped 6 bases and J dropped 0 bases, with 9 bases sitting between them. From germline, CDR1 is MNHNS and CDR2 SASEGT. The CDR3 length is 14 residues.

This clone was recorded once. The J gene is TRBJ2-1, the V gene TRBV7-2; D unresolved. Germline-derived CDR1 and CDR2 are SGHTA and FQGNSA. V was clipped by 2 bases and J by 2 bases, with 13 bases between them. The CDR3 consists of 16 residues. Here the CDR3 DNA reads TGTGCCAGCAGCTTATCTGGGGAATTCGCCTACAATGAGCAGTTCTTC. Residues: CASSLSGEFAYNEQFF.

The rearrangement uses TRBV9 and TRBJ2-7; 9 bases line up with TRBD1. Germline loops: CDR1 SGDLS, CDR2 YYNGEE. The CDR3 sequence is 16 residues long. Losses at the gene ends were 4 bases for V and 5 bases for J; bases not matched to a gene: 13. The CDR3 bases are TGTGCCAGCAGCCCGAAGTCCGGGACAGGGTTCGACGAGCAGTACTTC. Translating it yields CASSPKSGTGFDEQYF.

J is TRBJ1-4 and V is TRBV18; D unresolved. There are 14 residues in the CDR3. Germline V gives CDR1 KGHSH, CDR2 LQKENI. V was trimmed by 6 bases and J by 8 bases, leaving 16 bases between them. CDR3 amino acids: CASSPDVDWEKLFF. CDR3 DNA sequence: TGTGCCAGCTCTCCCGATGTCGACTGGGAAAAACTGTTTTTT.

This clone was found a few times. J is TRBJ2-3 and V is TRBV9; a possible D gene is TRBD2 (6 bases). Per the germline V gene, CDR1 is SGDLS and CDR2 is YYNGEE. V dropped 4 bases and J dropped 6 bases, with 9 bases sitting between them. The CDR3 runs 12 residues. CDR3 loop: CASSQEGDTQYF. CDR3 nucleotides: TGTGCCAGCAGCCAGGAGGGGGATACGCAGTATTTT.

This chain links TRBV6-6 with TRBJ2-7, with D possibly TRBD2 on 5 matching bases. The CDR3 runs to 15 residues. Germline V gene sequence: CDR1 MNHNY, CDR2 SVGAGI (reference sequence). V dropped 5 bases and J dropped 0 bases, with 14 bases sitting between them. As DNA, the CDR3 is TGTGCCAGCAGTACGGCGACGGGAAGCTCCTACGAGCAGTACTTC. Its translation is CASSTATGSSYEQYF.

The genes are TRBV19 and TRBJ2-5; tentative D call: TRBD1 (6 bases). Trimming took 5 bases from V and 5 from J, leaving 15 bases between them. The CDR3 contains 14 residues. Looked up from germline, CDR1 is LNHDA and CDR2 is SQIVND (reference sequence). This chain's CDR3 is CASSSTGRGETQYF. In nucleotides, the CDR3 is TGTGCCAGTAGTTCGACAGGAAGAGGGGAGACCCAGTACTTC. Drawing the rest from reference TRBV19 and TRBJ2-5, the complete variable domain is DGGITQSPKYLFRKEGQNVTLSCEQNLNHDAMYWYRQDPGQGLRLIYYSQIVNDFQKGDIAEGYSVSREKKESFPLTVTSAQKNPTAFYLCASSSTGRGETQYFGPGTRLLVL.

The chain has TRBV10-2 and TRBJ2-5; possible D gene TRBD1, 6 bases. V lost 6 bases, J lost 9 bases, and 11 bases lay in between. This CDR3 comprises 11 residues. CDR1 is WSHSY and CDR2 is SAAADI in the germline V gene. CDR3 protein: CASSGDIAQYF. CDR3 nucleotide sequence: TGCGCCAGCAGCGGGGACATCGCCCAGTACTTC.

This chain connects TRBV18 to TRBJ2-1, with D tentatively TRBD1 or TRBD2 (6 bases each). The V gene's germline CDR1 is KGHSH and CDR2 LQKENI. This CDR3 region has 13 residues. Trimming left V 0 bases short and J 10 bases short, with 10 bases between. The CDR3: CASSPPVGGEQFF. The CDR3 DNA reads as TGTGCCAGCTCACCACCGGTGGGGGGCGAGCAGTTCTTC.

In its sample, this clone ranks as large. V is TRBV4-2 and J is TRBJ2-1; D is unclear. CDR3 length equals 11 residues. Looked up from germline, CDR1 is LGHNA and CDR2 is YNFKEQ. Trimming shortened V by 4 bases and J by 7 bases, and 5 bases separated the two germline ends. CDR3 in DNA: TGTGCCAGCAGCCTCCTGAATGAGCAGTTCTTC. Encoded protein: CASSLLNEQFF.

The chain employs TRBV6-1 and TRBJ2-7; 12 bases fit TRBD2. The CDR3 sequence is 18 residues long. CDR1 MNHNS and CDR2 SASEGT come from the germline V gene. The V gene end was trimmed by 1 base and the J gene end by 1 base; junction bases not matched to a gene: 8. As DNA, the CDR3 is TGTGCCAGCAGTGAAGGAAAACCAGGACTAGCGGGATCCTACGAGCAGTACTTC. Its translation: CASSEGKPGLAGSYEQYF.

The chain is built from TRBV4-2 and TRBJ2-7; 11 positions match TRBD1. Germline assignment: CDR1 LGHNA and CDR2 YNFKEQ. The V gene end was trimmed by 0 bases and the J gene end by 4 bases; junction bases not matched to a gene: 14. This CDR3 is built from 19 residues. Here the CDR3 DNA reads TGTGCCAGCAGCCAAGATACGAGTGGCCCAGGACAGGGGGCTTACGAGCAGTACTTC. As protein: CASSQDTSGPGQGAYEQYF.

The V call is TRBV29-1, the J call TRBJ2-3, with D possibly being TRBD2 (7 bases). This CDR3 is built from 14 residues. The V gene's germline CDR1 is SQVTM and CDR2 ANQGSEA. V lost 3 bases and J 2 bases, leaving 12 bases between the germline ends. The CDR3 region has the DNA TGCAGCGTTGAGGGGGGGGGCCACACAGATACGCAGTATTTT. Translated: CSVEGGGHTDTQYF.

In its sample, this clone was seen once. J is TRBJ2-6 and V is TRBV7-3; D gene ambiguous. V lost 5 bases, J lost 0 bases, and 11 bases lay in between. The CDR3 loop spans 16 amino acids. The germline gives CDR1 SGHTA, CDR2 FQGTGA. CDR3 sequence reads: CASSLRPLSGANVLTF. In DNA form, the CDR3 reads TGTGCCAGCAGCCTCAGACCACTCTCTGGGGCCAACGTCCTGACTTTC.

The chain combines TRBV10-2 with TRBJ2-1, with a weak D call TRBD1 (6 bases). V was clipped by 3 bases and J by 4 bases, with 10 bases between them. This CDR3 is 14 amino acids long. Germline CDR1 is WSHSY and CDR2 is SAAADI. CDR3 in amino acids: CASSDRDKYNEQFF. The CDR3 nucleotides are TGCGCCAGCAGTGACCGGGACAAATACAATGAGCAGTTCTTC.

This chain uses TRBV12-5 with TRBJ2-3; D might be TRBD2 (5 bases). The CDR3 length is 14 residues. CDR1 and CDR2 (germline): LGHNT, FRNRAP. V was pared by 4 bases and J by 4 bases, with 12 bases between. The CDR3 DNA follows: TGTGCTAGTGGTTCCTCCCTGGAGGCAGATACGCAGTATTTT. Its protein is CASGSSLEADTQYF.

The CDR3 DNA follows: TGTGCCATCAGTGTCGATCTCCCACCACGTTACGAGCAGTACTTC. It specifies CAISVDLPPRYEQYF. V gene TRBV10-3 combines with J gene TRBJ2-7; no firm D call. The V gene lost 4 bases and the J gene lost 4 bases, with 17 bases spanning the gap. The germline CDR1 and CDR2 sequences are ENHRY and SYGVKD. The CDR3 length is 15 residues.

With regard to this clone: Other DNA sequences in the sample encode the same CDR3. The chain uses TRBV6-6 and TRBJ1-1; a possible D gene is TRBD1 (5 bases). Germline V gives CDR1 MNHNY, CDR2 SVGAGI (reference sequence). Trimming removed 5 bases at V and 1 base at J, with 8 bases between. This CDR3 spans 13 amino acids. CDR3 sequence (DNA): TGTGCCAGCAGTCCGCAGGGGAACACTGAAGCTTTCTTT. This encodes CASSPQGNTEAFF.

The CDR3 DNA reads as TGTGCCAGCAGCTCTTCTGGGGGCGCGGAAGCTTTCTTT. Amino acid sequence: CASSSSGGAEAFF. The V call is TRBV7-9, the J call TRBJ1-1; a weak D match, TRBD1 (6 bases). Germline loops: CDR1 SEHNR, CDR2 FQNEAQ (reference sequence). The V and J ends lost 4 bases and 8 bases respectively, with 14 bases between them. This CDR3 comprises 13 residues.